The 10 T cell receptor beta chains in this list originate from one sample, sequenced in a study of monozygotic twins with inflammatory bowel disease. Reprocessing the 5' RACE reads, TCRdb reports a single entry for every CDR3 protein and omits DNA. Reported are a few hundred thousand distinct CDR3 sequences; the ten largest clones contain 2% to 3%. Input material: blood. The receptors come from a human donor with ulcerative colitis or Crohn's disease, or a healthy co-twin of an affected twin (not recorded which).

The V gene is TRBV4-3, the J gene TRBJ2-3. Germline lookup yields CDR1 LGHNA and CDR2 YSLEER. CDR3 length equals 15 residues. CDR3 region: CASSQEGIRTDTQYF.

The chain links TRBV6-1 to TRBJ2-7; TCRdb's D call, TRBD1, is unchecked because there is no DNA. The CDR3 loop spans 14 amino acids. Germline CDR1 and CDR2: MNHNS and SASEGT. CDR3 amino acids: CASTKGVRGYEQYF.

CDR3 sequence reads: CASSLVVGLDEQFF. This rearrangement joins TRBV5-1 to TRBJ2-1; TCRdb reports TRBD2, a call that lacks DNA to check it against. CDR1 and CDR2 (germline): SGHRS, YFSETQ. CDR3 length: 14 amino acids.

The V and J genes are TRBV7-8 and TRBJ2-1; TCRdb reports TRBD1, a call that lacks DNA to check it against. The V gene's germline CDR1 is SGHVS and CDR2 FQNEAQ. There are 16 residues in the CDR3. Here the CDR3 reads CASSAVGLGANNEQFF.

The chain links TRBV14 to TRBJ2-3; TCRdb picks TRBD2, but there is no DNA to check that call. Germline lookup yields CDR1 SGHDN and CDR2 FVKESK. The CDR3 has 20 residues. The CDR3 sequence is CASSRQPTGTSGSGPDTQYF.

The chain recombines TRBV28 with TRBJ2-1; the TCRdb D gene call, TRBD1, has no DNA to confirm it. The CDR3 is 15 amino acids. Germline V gives CDR1 MDHEN, CDR2 SYDVKM. This chain's CDR3 is CASRKGGGSYNEQFF.

The chain is built from TRBV20-1 and TRBJ1-5. The CDR3 consists of 12 residues. Germline V gene sequence: CDR1 DFQATT, CDR2 SNEGSKA (reference sequence). CDR3 sequence reads: CSAPTGRVGPIF.

The chain carries TRBV10-3 and TRBJ2-2; TCRdb outputs TRBD2, but without DNA this stays unchecked. The CDR3 sequence is 15 residues long. Germline V lookup: CDR1 ENHRY, CDR2 SYGVKD. CDR3 residues: CAISASGGPTGELFF.

The rearrangement uses TRBV20-1 and TRBJ2-1; as DNA is missing, the TRBD1 call by TCRdb cannot be tested. Germline V gene lookup returns CDR1 DFQATT and CDR2 SNEGSKA (reference sequence). The CDR3 is 14 amino acids. CDR3 sequence: CSAKDRLSYNEQFF.

This rearrangement joins TRBV15 to TRBJ2-1; the D call from TCRdb, TRBD1, cannot be confirmed without DNA. The CDR3 sequence is 13 residues long. Germline loops: CDR1 LNHNV, CDR2 YYDKDF (reference sequence). The CDR3 loop reads CATGTIGDNEQFF.